The 13 T cell receptor beta chains presented below share a single source sample, sequenced in a study of T cell changes during pregnancy in multiple sclerosis. Produced via immunoSEQ multiplex PCR; TCRdb's table is partial and in-frame only. The sample has around 100,000 clones, about 94% seen once; the top ten hold approximately 1.5%. Sequenced here: peripheral blood, sampled in the third trimester of pregnancy. These receptors all come from a female donor with multiple sclerosis, enrolled in a pregnancy study.

The chain recombines TRBV4-1 with TRBJ1-5; D remains ambiguous. V gave up 3 bases and J gave up 0 bases, with 9 bases separating them. This CDR3 contains 15 residues. Germline values: CDR1 MGHRA, CDR2 YSYEKL. The CDR3 here is CASSHSRGSNQPQHF. CDR3 DNA: TGCGCCAGCAGCCATTCCCGAGGTAGCAATCAGCCCCAGCATTTT.

The V gene is TRBV23-1, the J gene TRBJ1-2; D might be TRBD1 (5 bases). TRBV23-1 is an open reading frame whose function is uncertain. V was trimmed by 3 bases and J by 4 bases, leaving 15 bases between them. This CDR3 contains 15 residues. The CDR3 is CASSQLRGLGYGYTF. The CDR3 DNA reads TGCGCCAGCAGTCAGTTAAGGGGACTGGGCTATGGCTACACCTTC.

The rearrangement uses TRBV7-6 and TRBJ2-1; D not resolved. CDR1 is SGHVS and CDR2 is FNYEAQ in the germline V gene. The CDR3 covers 11 residues. Trimming removed 1 base at V and 8 bases at J, with 3 bases between. The CDR3 loop is CASSLGDEQFF. CDR3 sequence (DNA): TGTGCCAGCAGCTTAGGCGATGAGCAGTTCTTC.

V is TRBV19 and J is TRBJ2-1; tentatively, D is TRBD2 (6 bases). V gave up 10 bases and J gave up 4 bases, with 20 bases separating them. Germline CDR1 is LNHDA and CDR2 is SQIVND (reference sequence). The CDR3 contains 15 residues. CDR3 nucleotides: TGTGCCACCAAGTGGGACTCGAATCAATACAATGAGCAGTTCTTC. Protein sequence: CATKWDSNQYNEQFF. The variable domain in full, with the rest retrieved from reference TRBV19 and TRBJ2-1, is DGGITQSPKYLFRKEGQNVTLSCEQNLNHDAMYWYRQDPGQGLRLIYYSQIVNDFQKGDIAEGYSVSREKKESFPLTVTSAQKNPTAFYLCATKWDSNQYNEQFFGPGTRLTVL.

The chain recombines TRBV9 with TRBJ2-4, with D uncertain. V shed 2 bases and J shed 5 bases, with 14 bases lying between them. This CDR3 has 15 amino acids. Germline CDR1 reads SGDLS; CDR2 reads YYNGEE. The CDR3 spells CASSVAPGSQNIQYF. The CDR3 DNA reads TGTGCCAGCAGCGTGGCGCCCGGGTCCCAAAACATTCAGTACTTC.

The V call is TRBV10-3, the J call TRBJ2-4; no definite D call. The CDR3 contains 15 residues. The germline V gene has CDR1 ENHRY and CDR2 SYGVKD. V was clipped by 2 bases and J by 0 bases, with 8 bases between them. CDR3 DNA sequence: TGTGCCATCAGTGAGGGGCAGATAGCCAAAAACATTCAGTACTTC. Translated: CAISEGQIAKNIQYF.

V and J are TRBV6-5 and TRBJ1-3; D remains unclear. The CDR3 has 16 residues. The V and J ends lost 0 bases and 0 bases respectively, with 9 bases between them. In germline, CDR1 is MNHEY, CDR2 SVGAGI. CDR3 DNA sequence: TGTGCCAGCAGTTACTCGATAGGGAGCTCTGGAAACACCATATATTTT. As protein: CASSYSIGSSGNTIYF.

V usage is TRBV9 and J usage is TRBJ2-2, with D unresolved. Looked up from germline, CDR1 is SGDLS and CDR2 is YYNGEE. Trimming pared 0 bases from V and 0 bases from J, leaving 12 bases between. This CDR3 spans 17 amino acids. In DNA form, the CDR3 reads TGTGCCAGCAGCGTAGCCTATAAAGTAGCGAACACCGGGGAGCTGTTTTTT. As protein: CASSVAYKVANTGELFF. The whole variable domain, remainder taken from reference TRBV9 and TRBJ2-2, is DSGVTQTPKHLITATGQRVTLRCSPRSGDLSVYWYQQSLDQGLQFLIQYYNGEERAKGNILERFSAQQFPDLHSELNLSSLELGDSALYFCASSVAYKVANTGELFFGEGSRLTVL.

The chain couples TRBV29-1 to TRBJ1-2; D is unresolved. V lost 6 bases and J 6 bases, leaving 11 bases between the germline ends. The CDR3 is 11 residues long. The germline gives CDR1 SQVTM, CDR2 ANQGSEA. Written as DNA, the CDR3 is TGCAGCGTGGGCAGTTTAAATGGCTACACCTTC. Protein product: CSVGSLNGYTF.

This clone was picked up a small number of times. V is TRBV30 and J is TRBJ2-1; 7 bases map to TRBD1. Germline V gene data show CDR1 as GTSNPN and CDR2 as SVGIG (reference sequence). The CDR3 is made up of 14 amino acids. With 7 bases clipped from V and 0 bases from J, the junction kept 6 bases outside the gene matches. This CDR3 is CAFLRQGSYNEQFF. DNA for the CDR3: TGTGCCTTCCTCCGACAGGGCTCCTACAATGAGCAGTTCTTC.

This chain uses TRBV4-2 with TRBJ1-4, with D perhaps matching TRBD1 (6 bases). Germline lookup yields CDR1 LGHNA and CDR2 YNFKEQ. CDR3 length equals 15 residues. Trimming stripped 0 bases from V and 8 bases from J, with 13 bases between. CDR3 residues: CASSQDSRGGEKLFF. The CDR3 DNA reads TGTGCCAGCAGCCAAGATTCGAGGGGGGGGGAAAAACTGTTTTTT.

The genes are TRBV19 and TRBJ1-1; 9 nucleotides match TRBD1. The ends lost 5 bases at V and 1 base at J; junction bases unmatched: 2. From germline, CDR1 is LNHDA and CDR2 SQIVND (reference sequence). The CDR3 extends over 14 amino acids. CDR3 sequence: CASSWTGENTEAFF. CDR3 DNA sequence: TGTGCCAGTAGTTGGACAGGGGAGAACACTGAAGCTTTCTTT.

The chain has TRBV5-1 and TRBJ1-3; D is possibly TRBD1 (5 bases). The CDR3 extends over 13 amino acids. Germline assignment: CDR1 SGHRS and CDR2 YFSETQ. Trimming removed 5 bases from V and 2 bases from J, with 8 bases in between. The CDR3 DNA reads TGCGCCAGCAGTATGGGGCCTGGAAACACCATATATTTT. Translated, it gives CASSMGPGNTIYF. Full variable domain (missing parts from reference TRBV5-1 and TRBJ1-3): KAGVTQTPRYLIKTRGQQVTLSCSPISGHRSVSWYQQTPGQGLQFLFEYFSETQRNKGNFPGRFSGRQFSNSRSEMNVSTLELGDSALYLCASSMGPGNTIYFGEGSWLTVV.